Shown below are 6 T cell receptor beta chains from a single sample sequenced in a study of blood T cell repertoires in COVID-19. The protocol was immunoSEQ multiplex PCR, while the TCRdb copy is restricted to in-frame clones and leaves out a portion. The data contain about 170,000 clones, 88% of them singletons. The sample consisted of peripheral blood. The receptors here all came from a man in his fifties or sixties with acute or convalescent COVID-19.

The genes are TRBV12-3 or TRBV12-4 and TRBJ2-1; 8 nucleotides match TRBD1. The CDR3 totals 13 residues. J gave up 7 bases and V 6 bases, and 5 bases lay outside the gene matches. Here the CDR3 DNA reads TGTGCCAGCAGAGGACAGGGCTCAAATGAGCAGTTCTTC. Translating gives CASRGQGSNEQFF.

This chain joins TRBV29-1 and TRBJ1-5, with a possible D match to TRBD1 (6 bases). The CDR3 is 15 amino acids. V lost 1 base and J 4 bases, leaving 14 bases between the germline ends. Germline lookup yields CDR1 SQVTM and CDR2 ANQGSEA. The CDR3 loop is CSVEGAERGNQPQHF. The CDR3 coding sequence is TGCAGCGTTGAAGGGGCGGAGAGGGGGAATCAGCCCCAGCATTTT.

The chain links TRBV7-8 to TRBJ2-7, with 11 bases identical to TRBD1. The germline V gene has CDR1 SGHVS and CDR2 FQNEAQ. J lost 6 bases, V lost 5 bases, and 6 bases had no gene match. The length of the CDR3 is 14 residues. The CDR3 sequence: CASSRGQGAFEQYF. CDR3 sequence (DNA): TGTGCCAGCAGCCGAGGACAGGGGGCTTTCGAGCAGTACTTC.

This chain connects TRBV29-1 to TRBJ2-7; 8 bases align to TRBD2. CDR3 length: 14 residues. With 2 bases clipped from V and 7 bases from J, the junction kept 10 bases outside the gene matches. Germline V gene lookup returns CDR1 SQVTM and CDR2 ANQGSEA. The chain's CDR3 is CSVEKGRGGNEQYF. The CDR3 region has the DNA TGCAGCGTTGAAAAAGGGCGCGGGGGGAATGAGCAGTACTTC.

The gene calls are TRBV10-1 and TRBJ1-1; D is uncertain. The germline V gene has CDR1 WNHNN and CDR2 SYGVQD (reference sequence). The length of the CDR3 is 14 residues. V lost 8 bases to trimming and J lost 3 bases, with 16 bases between them. CDR3 residues: CASSLGMSDTEAFF. The CDR3 coding sequence is TGCGCCAGCTCACTAGGGATGTCGGACACTGAAGCTTTCTTT.

The V gene is TRBV7-2, the J gene TRBJ1-2; tentatively, D is TRBD1 (6 bases). The CDR3 runs 16 residues. Looked up from germline, CDR1 is SGHTA and CDR2 is FQGNSA. V was trimmed by 5 bases and J by 5 bases, leaving 21 bases between them. This CDR3 reads CASSPAPQGNDYGYTF. CDR3 DNA: TGTGCCAGCAGCCCCGCCCCCCAGGGGAATGATTATGGCTACACCTTC.